The table lists the clone carrying this T cell receptor (beta chain) with a count of one. Its antigen is undetermined. Analyses pooled second doses at about 4 or about 12 weeks. The data stem from a study of T cell responses to AZD1222 COVID-19 vaccine. The CDR3 consists of 13 residues. V was cut by 3 bases and J by 2 bases, with 7 bases left in between. General study results and limits: CD4 TCRs linked to vaccination spanned spike, dominating at 160-218 and 743-854.

The table came from immunoSEQ multiplex PCR; TCRdb's copy has only in-frame clones and leaves some out. The sample consists of more than 80,000 clones, approximately 90% of them appearing once. This clonotype was obtained from an adult who received the AZD1222 COVID-19 vaccine. The chain recombines TRBV12-3 or TRBV12-4 with TRBJ1-2; D is undetermined. The sample here was peripheral blood, taken 28 days after the second AZD1222 dose. The CDR3 region has the DNA TGTGCCAGCAGTTTCAGGCCGAACTATGGCTACACCTTC. Translated, it gives CASSFRPNYGYTF.